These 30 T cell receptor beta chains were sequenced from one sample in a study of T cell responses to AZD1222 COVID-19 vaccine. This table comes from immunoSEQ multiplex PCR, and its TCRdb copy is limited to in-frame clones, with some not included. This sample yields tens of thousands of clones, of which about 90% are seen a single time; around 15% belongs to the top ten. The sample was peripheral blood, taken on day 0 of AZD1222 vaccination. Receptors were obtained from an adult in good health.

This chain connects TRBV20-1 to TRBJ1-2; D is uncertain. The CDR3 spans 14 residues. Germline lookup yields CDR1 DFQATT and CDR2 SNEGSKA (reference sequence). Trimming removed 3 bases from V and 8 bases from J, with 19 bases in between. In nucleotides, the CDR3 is TGCAGTGCTAGTTCGTCGACCTATTATAGCGGCTACACCTTC. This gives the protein CSASSSTYYSGYTF.

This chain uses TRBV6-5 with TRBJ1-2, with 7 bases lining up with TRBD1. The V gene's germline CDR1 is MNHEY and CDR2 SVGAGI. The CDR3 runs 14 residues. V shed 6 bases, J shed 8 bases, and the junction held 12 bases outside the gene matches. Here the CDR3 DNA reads TGTGCCAGCAGCCCGGACAGGAAACACGAAGGCTACACCTTC. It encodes CASSPDRKHEGYTF.

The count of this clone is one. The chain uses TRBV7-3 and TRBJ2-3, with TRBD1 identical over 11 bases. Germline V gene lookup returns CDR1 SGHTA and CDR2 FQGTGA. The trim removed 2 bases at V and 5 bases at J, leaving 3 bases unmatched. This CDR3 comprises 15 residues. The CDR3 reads CASSLGQGALDTQYF. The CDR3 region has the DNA TGTGCCAGCAGCTTAGGACAGGGGGCTTTAGATACGCAGTATTTT.

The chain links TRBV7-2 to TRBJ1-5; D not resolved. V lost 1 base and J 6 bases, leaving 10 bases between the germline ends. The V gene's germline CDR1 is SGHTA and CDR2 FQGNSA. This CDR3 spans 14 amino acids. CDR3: CASSLGWQGQPQHF. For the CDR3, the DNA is TGTGCCAGCAGCTTAGGGTGGCAAGGTCAGCCCCAGCATTTT.

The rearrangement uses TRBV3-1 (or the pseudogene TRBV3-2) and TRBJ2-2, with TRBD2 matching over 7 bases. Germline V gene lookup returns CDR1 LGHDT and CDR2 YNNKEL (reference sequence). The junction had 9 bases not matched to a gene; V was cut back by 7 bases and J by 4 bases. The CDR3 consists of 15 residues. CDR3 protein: CASKKGTNPTGELFF. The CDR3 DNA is TGTGCCAGCAAAAAAGGGACTAATCCCACCGGGGAGCTGTTTTTT.

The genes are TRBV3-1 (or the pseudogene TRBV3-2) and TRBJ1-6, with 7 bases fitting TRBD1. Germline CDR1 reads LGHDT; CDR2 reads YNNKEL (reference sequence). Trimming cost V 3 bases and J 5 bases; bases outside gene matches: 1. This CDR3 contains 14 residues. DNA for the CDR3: TGTGCCAGCAGCCATGGACAGGATAATTCACCCCTCCACTTT. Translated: CASSHGQDNSPLHF.

The CDR3 protein is CAWSINSGTGGFGETQYF. The CDR3, as DNA: TGTGCCTGGAGTATAAACTCCGGGACAGGGGGCTTTGGAGAGACCCAGTACTTC. The V gene is TRBV30, the J gene TRBJ2-5; TRBD1 matches at 12 bases. With 2 bases clipped from V and 4 bases from J, the junction kept 14 bases outside the gene matches. CDR3 length: 18 residues. The germline V gene has CDR1 GTSNPN and CDR2 SVGIG (reference sequence). The whole variable domain, filled in from reference TRBV30 and TRBJ2-5, reads SQTIHQWPATLVQPVGSPLSLECTVEGTSNPNLYWYRQAAGRGLQLLFYSVGIGQISSEVPQNLSASRPQDRQFILSSKKLLLSDSGFYLCAWSINSGTGGFGETQYFGPGTRLLVL.

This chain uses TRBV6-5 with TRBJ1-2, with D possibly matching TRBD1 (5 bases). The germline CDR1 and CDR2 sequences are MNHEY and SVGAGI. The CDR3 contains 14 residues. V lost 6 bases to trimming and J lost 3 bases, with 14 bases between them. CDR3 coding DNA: TGTGCCAGCAGGTGGCAGGGAGTGGACTATGGCTACACCTTC. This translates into CASRWQGVDYGYTF.

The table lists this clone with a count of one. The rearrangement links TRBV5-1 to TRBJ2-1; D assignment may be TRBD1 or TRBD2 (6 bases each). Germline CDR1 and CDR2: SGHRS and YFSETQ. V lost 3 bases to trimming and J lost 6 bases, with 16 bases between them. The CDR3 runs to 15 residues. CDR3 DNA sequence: TGCGCCAGCAGCTACAGGGTGGGGGGTAGCAATGAGCAGTTCTTC. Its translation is CASSYRVGGSNEQFF.

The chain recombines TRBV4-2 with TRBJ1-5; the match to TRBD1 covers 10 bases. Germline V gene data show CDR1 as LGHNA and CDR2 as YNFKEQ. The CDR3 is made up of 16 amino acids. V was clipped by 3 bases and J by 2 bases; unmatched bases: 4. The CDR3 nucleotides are TGTGCCAGCAGCCATTCGACAGGGGGCGGCAATCAGCCCCAGCATTTT. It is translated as CASSHSTGGGNQPQHF.

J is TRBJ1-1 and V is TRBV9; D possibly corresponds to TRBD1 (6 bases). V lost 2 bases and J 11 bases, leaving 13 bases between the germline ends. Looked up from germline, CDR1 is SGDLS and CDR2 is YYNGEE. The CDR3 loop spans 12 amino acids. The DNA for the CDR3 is TGTGCCAGCAGCGTCGACCGGGGGGCGGCTTTCTTT. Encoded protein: CASSVDRGAAFF.

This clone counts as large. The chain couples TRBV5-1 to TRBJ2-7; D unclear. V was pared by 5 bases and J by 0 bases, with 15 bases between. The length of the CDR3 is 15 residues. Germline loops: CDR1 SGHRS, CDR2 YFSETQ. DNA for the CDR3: TGCGCCAGCAGTTACTTGGGCCCTTACTCCTACGAGCAGTACTTC. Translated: CASSYLGPYSYEQYF. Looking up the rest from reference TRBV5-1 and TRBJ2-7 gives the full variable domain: KAGVTQTPRYLIKTRGQQVTLSCSPISGHRSVSWYQQTPGQGLQFLFEYFSETQRNKGNFPGRFSGRQFSNSRSEMNVSTLELGDSALYLCASSYLGPYSYEQYFGPGTRLTVT.

CDR3 in amino acids: CASSIVGGTTHNEQFF. CDR3 nucleotides: TGTGCCAGTAGTATAGTGGGCGGAACTACCCACAATGAGCAGTTCTTC. The rearrangement joins TRBV19 to TRBJ2-1; D is unclear. The germline CDR1 and CDR2 sequences are LNHDA and SQIVND (reference sequence). The CDR3 contains 16 residues. The V and J ends lost 1 base and 5 bases respectively, with 15 bases between them.

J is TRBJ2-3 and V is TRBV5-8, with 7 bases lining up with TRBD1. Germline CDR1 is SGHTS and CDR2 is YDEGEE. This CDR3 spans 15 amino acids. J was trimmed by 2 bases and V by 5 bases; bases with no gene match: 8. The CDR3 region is CASRTGIPYTDTQYF. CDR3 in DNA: TGTGCCAGCAGGACAGGGATTCCATACACAGATACGCAGTATTTT.

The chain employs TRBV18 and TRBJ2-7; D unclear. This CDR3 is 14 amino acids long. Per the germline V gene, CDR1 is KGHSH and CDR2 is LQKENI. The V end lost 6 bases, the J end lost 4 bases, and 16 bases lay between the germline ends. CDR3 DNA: TGTGCCAGCTCCGGCAGTCAGCCGGGTTACGAGCAGTACTTC. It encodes CASSGSQPGYEQYF.

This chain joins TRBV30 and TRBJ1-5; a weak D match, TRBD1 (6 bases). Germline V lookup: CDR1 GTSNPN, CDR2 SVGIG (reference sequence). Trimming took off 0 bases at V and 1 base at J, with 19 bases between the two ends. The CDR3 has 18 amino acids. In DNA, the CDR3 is TGTGCCTGGAGTGTCGAAGGGGGGCCATTTAGCAGCAATCAGCCCCAGCATTTT. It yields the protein CAWSVEGGPFSSNQPQHF.

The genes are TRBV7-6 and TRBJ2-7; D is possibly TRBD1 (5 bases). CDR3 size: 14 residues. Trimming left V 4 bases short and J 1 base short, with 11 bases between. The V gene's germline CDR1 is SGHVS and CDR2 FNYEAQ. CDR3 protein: CASSSQGGSYEQYF. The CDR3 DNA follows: TGTGCCAGCAGCTCGCAGGGTGGGTCCTACGAGCAGTACTTC.

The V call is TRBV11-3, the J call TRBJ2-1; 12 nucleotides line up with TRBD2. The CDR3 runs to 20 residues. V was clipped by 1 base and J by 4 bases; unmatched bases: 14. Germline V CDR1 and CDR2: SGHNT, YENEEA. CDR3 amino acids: CASSLVGFSPGLAGYNEQFF. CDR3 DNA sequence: TGTGCCAGCAGCTTAGTCGGCTTTTCCCCTGGACTAGCGGGGTACAATGAGCAGTTCTTC.

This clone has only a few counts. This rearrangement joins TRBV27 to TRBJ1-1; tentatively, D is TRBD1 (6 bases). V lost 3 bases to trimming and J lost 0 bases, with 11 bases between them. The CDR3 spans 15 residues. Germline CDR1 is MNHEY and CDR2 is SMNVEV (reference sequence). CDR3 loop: CASSLTGALNTEAFF. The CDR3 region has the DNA TGTGCCAGCAGTTTGACAGGAGCGTTGAACACTGAAGCTTTCTTT.

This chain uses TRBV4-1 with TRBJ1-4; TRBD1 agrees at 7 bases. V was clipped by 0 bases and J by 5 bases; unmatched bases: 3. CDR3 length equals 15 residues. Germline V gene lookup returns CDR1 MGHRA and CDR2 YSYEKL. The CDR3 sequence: CASSQDRQGNEKLFF. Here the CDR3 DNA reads TGCGCCAGCAGCCAAGATCGACAGGGAAATGAAAAACTGTTTTTT.

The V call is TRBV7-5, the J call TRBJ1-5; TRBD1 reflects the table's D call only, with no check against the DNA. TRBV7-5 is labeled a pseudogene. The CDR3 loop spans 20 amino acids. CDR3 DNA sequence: TGTGCCAGAAGCCCTAGAGGCCGGACAGGGGGCGATAGGGGCAATCAGCCCCAGCATTTT. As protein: CARSPRGRTGGDRGNQPQHF.

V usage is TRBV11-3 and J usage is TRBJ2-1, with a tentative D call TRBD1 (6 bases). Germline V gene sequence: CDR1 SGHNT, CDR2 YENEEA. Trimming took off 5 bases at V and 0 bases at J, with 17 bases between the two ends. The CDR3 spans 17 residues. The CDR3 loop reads CASSPRGGGSSYNEQFF. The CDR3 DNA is TGTGCCAGCAGCCCCCGAGGGGGTGGAAGCTCCTACAATGAGCAGTTCTTC.

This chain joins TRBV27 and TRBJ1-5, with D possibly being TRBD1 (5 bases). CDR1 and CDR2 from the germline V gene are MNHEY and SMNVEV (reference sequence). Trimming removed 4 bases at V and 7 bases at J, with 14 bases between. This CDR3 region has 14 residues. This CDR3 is CASSSTGLGQPQHF. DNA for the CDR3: TGTGCCAGCAGTTCAACAGGTCTCGGGCAGCCCCAGCATTTT.

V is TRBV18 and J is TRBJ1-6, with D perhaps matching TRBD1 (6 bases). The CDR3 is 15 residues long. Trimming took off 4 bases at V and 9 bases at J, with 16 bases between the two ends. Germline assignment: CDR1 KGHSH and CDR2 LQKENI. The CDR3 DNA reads TGTGCCAGCTCACAAGAGGGGGTGGTTAGTTCACCCCTCCACTTT. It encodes CASSQEGVVSSPLHF.

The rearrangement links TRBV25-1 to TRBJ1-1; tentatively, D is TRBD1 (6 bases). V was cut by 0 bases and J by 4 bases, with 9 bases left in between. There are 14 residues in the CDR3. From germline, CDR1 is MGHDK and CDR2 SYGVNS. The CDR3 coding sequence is TGTGCCAGCAGTGAATACGAAGGGGGCACTGAAGCTTTCTTT. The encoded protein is CASSEYEGGTEAFF. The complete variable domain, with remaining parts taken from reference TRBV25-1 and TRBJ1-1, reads EADIYQTPRYLVIGTGKKITLECSQTMGHDKMYWYQQDPGMELHLIHYSYGVNSTEKGDLSSESTVSRIRTEHFPLTLESARPSHTSQYLCASSEYEGGTEAFFGQGTRLTVV.

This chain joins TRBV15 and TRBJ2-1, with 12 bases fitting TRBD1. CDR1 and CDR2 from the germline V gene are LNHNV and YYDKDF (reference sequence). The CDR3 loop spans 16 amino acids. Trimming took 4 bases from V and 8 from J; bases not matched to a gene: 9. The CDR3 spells CATSKGGGTGGYEQFF. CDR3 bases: TGTGCCACCAGCAAGGGGGGCGGGACAGGGGGCTATGAGCAGTTCTTC.

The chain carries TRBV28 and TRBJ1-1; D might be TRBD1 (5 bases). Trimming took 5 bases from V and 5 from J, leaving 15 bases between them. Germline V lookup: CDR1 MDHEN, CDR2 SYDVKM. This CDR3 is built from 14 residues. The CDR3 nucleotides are TGTGCCAGCAGTGACAGCGTCGTATGGACTGAAGCTTTCTTT. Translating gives CASSDSVVWTEAFF.

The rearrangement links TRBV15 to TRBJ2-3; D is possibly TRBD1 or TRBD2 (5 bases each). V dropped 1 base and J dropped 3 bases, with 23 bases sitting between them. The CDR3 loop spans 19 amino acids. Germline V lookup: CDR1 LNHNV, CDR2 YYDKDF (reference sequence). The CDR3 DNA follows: TGTGCCACCAGCAGAGGGGCGAGGGGCGTCCTTTTAAGGACAGATACGCAGTATTTT. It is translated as CATSRGARGVLLRTDTQYF.

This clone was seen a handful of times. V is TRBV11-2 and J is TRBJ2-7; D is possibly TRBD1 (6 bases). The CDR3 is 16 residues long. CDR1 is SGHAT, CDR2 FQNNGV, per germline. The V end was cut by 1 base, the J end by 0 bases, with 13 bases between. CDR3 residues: CASSLAGADSSYEQYF. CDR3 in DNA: TGTGCCAGCAGCTTAGCAGGGGCGGATAGCTCCTACGAGCAGTACTTC. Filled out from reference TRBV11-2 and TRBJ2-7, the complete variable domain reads EAGVAQSPRYKIIEKRQSVAFWCNPISGHATLYWYQQILGQGPKLLIQFQNNGVVDDSQLPKDRFSAERLKGVDSTLKIQPAKLEDSAVYLCASSLAGADSSYEQYFGPGTRLTVT.

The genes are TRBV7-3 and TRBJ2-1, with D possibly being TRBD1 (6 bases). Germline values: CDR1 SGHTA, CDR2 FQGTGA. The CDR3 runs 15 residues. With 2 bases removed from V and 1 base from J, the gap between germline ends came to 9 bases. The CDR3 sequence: CASSLDRGSYNEQFF. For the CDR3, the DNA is TGTGCCAGCAGCTTAGATAGGGGGTCCTACAATGAGCAGTTCTTC.